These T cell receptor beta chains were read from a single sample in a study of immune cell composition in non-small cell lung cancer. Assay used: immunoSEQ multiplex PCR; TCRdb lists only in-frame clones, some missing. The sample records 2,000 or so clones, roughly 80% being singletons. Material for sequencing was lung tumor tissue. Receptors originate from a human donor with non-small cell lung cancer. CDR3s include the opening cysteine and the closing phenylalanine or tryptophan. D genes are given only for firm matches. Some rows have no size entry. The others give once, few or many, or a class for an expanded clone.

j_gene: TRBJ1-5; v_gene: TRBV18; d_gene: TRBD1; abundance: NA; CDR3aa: CASSPRDRGPGSNQPQHF; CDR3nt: TGTGCCAGCTCACCACGGGACAGGGGGCCGGGTAGCAATCAGCCCCAGCATTTT
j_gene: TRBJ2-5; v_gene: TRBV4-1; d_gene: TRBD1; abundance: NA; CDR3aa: CASSPTGQGKETQYF; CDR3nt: TGCGCCAGCAGCCCTACGGGACAGGGGAAAGAGACCCAGTACTTC
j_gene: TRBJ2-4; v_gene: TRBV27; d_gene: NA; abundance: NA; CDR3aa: CASAILGIQYF; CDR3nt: TGTGCCAGCGCCATCCTCGGCATTCAGTACTTC
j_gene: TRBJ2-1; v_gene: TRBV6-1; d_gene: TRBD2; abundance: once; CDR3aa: CASSEVGRVYNEQFF; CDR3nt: TGTGCCAGCAGTGAAGTCGGGAGGGTTTACAATGAGCAGTTCTTC
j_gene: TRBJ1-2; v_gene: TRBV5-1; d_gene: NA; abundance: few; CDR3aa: CASSLTGRGSNYGYTF; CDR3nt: TGCGCCAGCAGCTTGACCGGAAGGGGGTCTAACTATGGCTACACCTTC
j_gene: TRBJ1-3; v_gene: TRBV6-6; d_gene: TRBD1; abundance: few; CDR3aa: CASRSPGQGGNTIYF; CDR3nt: TGTGCCAGCAGATCCCCGGGACAGGGGGGAAACACCATATATTTT
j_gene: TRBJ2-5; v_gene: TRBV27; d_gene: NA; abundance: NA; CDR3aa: CASSLSRQKQETQYF; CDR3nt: TGTGCCAGCAGTTTATCTCGCCAGAAACAAGAGACCCAGTACTTC
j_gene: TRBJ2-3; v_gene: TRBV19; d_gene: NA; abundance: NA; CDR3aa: CASSMRQRSTDTQYF; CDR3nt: TGTGCCAGTAGTATGAGGCAGCGGTCCACAGATACGCAGTATTTT
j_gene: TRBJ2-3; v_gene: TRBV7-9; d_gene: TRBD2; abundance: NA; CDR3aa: CASSPPASGTDTDTQYF; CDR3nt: TGTGCCAGCAGCCCCCCGGCTAGCGGGACAGACACAGATACGCAGTATTTT
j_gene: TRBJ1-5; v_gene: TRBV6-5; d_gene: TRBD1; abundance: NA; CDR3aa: CASRRTGGDQPQHF; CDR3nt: TGTGCCAGCAGACGAACAGGGGGCGATCAGCCCCAGCATTTT
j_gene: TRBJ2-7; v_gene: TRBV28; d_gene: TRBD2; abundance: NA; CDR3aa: CASSFIERDRMQYF; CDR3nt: TGTGCCAGCAGTTTTATCGAGCGGGATAGGATGCAGTACTTC
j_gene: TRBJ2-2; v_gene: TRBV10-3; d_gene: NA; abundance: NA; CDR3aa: CAISESGSGGTGELFF; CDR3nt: TGTGCCATCAGTGAGTCCGGATCCGGGGGCACCGGGGAGCTGTTTTTT
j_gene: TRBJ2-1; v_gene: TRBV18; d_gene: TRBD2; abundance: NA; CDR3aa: CASSLTSVIGHNEQFF; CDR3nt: TGTGCCAGCTCACTTACTAGCGTCATAGGGCACAATGAGCAGTTCTTC
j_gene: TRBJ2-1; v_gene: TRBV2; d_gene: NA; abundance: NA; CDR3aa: CASSDQRTQFF; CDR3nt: TGTGCCAGCAGTGACCAGCGGACGCAGTTCTTC
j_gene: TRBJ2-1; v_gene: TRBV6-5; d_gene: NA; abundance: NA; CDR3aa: CASSYFSSYNEQFF; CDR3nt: TGTGCCAGCAGTTACTTTAGCTCCTACAATGAGCAGTTCTTC
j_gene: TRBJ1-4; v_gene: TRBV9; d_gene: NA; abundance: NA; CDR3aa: CASSVAAGANEKLFF; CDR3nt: TGTGCCAGCAGCGTAGCCGCAGGGGCTAATGAAAAACTGTTTTTT
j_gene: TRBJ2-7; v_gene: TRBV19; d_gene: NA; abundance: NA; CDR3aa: CASSPTQGIRNYEQYF; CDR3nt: TGTGCCAGTAGTCCTACCCAGGGAATACGCAACTACGAGCAGTACTTC
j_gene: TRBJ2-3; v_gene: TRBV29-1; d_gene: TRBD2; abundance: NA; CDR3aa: CSGGLAGRLAQYF; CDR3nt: TGCAGCGGCGGACTAGCGGGCCGGTTAGCGCAGTATTTT
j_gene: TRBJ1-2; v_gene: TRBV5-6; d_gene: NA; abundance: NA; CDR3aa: CASSPSWEAGNYGYTF; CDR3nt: TGTGCCAGCAGTCCTTCGTGGGAGGCAGGGAACTATGGCTACACCTTC
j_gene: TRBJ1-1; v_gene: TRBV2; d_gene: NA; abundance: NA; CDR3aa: CASTLAGTQNTEAFF; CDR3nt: TGTGCCAGCACCCTTGCGGGGACCCAGAACACTGAAGCTTTCTTT
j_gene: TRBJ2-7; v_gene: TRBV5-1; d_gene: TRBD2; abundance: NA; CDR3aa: CASSLTPSGIYEQYF; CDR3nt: TGCGCCAGCAGCCTGACCCCTAGCGGGATCTACGAGCAGTACTTC
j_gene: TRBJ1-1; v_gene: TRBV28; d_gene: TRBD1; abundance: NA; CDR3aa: CASSPRQGRTEAFF; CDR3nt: TGTGCCAGCAGTCCTCGACAGGGACGGACTGAAGCTTTCTTT
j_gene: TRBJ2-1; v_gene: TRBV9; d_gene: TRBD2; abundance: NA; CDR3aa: CASSLAGNEQFF; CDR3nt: TGTGCCAGCAGCCTAGCGGGCAATGAGCAGTTCTTC
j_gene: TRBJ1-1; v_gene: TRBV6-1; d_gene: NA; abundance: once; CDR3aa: CASSSIGLDAEAFF; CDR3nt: TGTGCCAGCAGTTCTATCGGACTCGACGCTGAAGCTTTCTTT
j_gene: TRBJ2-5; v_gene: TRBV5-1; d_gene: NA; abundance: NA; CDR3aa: CASWGQVQETQYF; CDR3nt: TGCGCCAGCTGGGGGCAGGTACAAGAGACCCAGTACTTC
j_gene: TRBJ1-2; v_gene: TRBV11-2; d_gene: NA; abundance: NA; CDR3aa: CASSLGPQNYGYTF; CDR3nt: TGTGCCAGCAGCTTAGGGCCCCAAAACTATGGCTACACCTTC
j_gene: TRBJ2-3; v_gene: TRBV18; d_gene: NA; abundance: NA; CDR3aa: CASSPDSYHTQYF; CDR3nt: TGTGCCAGCTCACCAGACTCTTATCATACGCAGTATTTT
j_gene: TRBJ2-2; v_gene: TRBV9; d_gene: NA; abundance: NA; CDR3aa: CASTQGNTGELFF; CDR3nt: TGTGCCAGCACCCAGGGAAACACCGGGGAGCTGTTTTTT
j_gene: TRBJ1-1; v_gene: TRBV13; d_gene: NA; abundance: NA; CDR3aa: CASSLGQGNTEAFF; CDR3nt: TGTGCCAGCAGCTTAGGCCAGGGTAACACTGAAGCTTTCTTT
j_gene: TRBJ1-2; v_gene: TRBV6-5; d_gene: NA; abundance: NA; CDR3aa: CASREKQISRGGHTF; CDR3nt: TGTGCCAGCAGGGAAAAACAGATCTCAAGGGGTGGCCACACCTTC
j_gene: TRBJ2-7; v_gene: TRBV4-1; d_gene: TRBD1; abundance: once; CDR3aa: CASSTDGGTGPYEQYF; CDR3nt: TGCGCCAGCAGCACAGATGGGGGGACAGGCCCCTACGAGCAGTACTTC
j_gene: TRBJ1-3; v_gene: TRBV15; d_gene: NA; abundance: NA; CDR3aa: CATSRPLRTGFGNTIYF; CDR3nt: TGTGCCACCAGCAGACCCCTAAGAACAGGGTTTGGAAACACCATATATTTT
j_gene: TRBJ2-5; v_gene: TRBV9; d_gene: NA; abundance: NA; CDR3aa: CASSVTGLNQETQYF; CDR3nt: TGTGCCAGCAGCGTAACAGGCCTGAACCAAGAGACCCAGTACTTC
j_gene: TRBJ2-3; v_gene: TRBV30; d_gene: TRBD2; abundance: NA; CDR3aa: CAWSRASGRAGGDTQYF; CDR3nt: TGTGCCTGGAGCCGGGCTAGCGGGAGGGCGGGAGGAGATACGCAGTATTTT
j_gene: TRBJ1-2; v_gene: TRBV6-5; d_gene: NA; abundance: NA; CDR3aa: CASSRDRFYGYTF; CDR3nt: TGTGCCAGCAGCAGAGACAGGTTCTATGGCTACACCTTC
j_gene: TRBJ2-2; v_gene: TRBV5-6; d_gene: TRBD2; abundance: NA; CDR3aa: CASRTGGLAGVNTGELFF; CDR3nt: TGTGCCAGCAGGACCGGAGGACTAGCGGGAGTTAACACCGGGGAGCTGTTTTTT
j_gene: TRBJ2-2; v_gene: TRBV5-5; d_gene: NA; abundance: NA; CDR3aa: CASSLGRNTGELFF; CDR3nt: TGTGCCAGCAGCTTGGGCAGGAACACCGGGGAGCTGTTTTTT
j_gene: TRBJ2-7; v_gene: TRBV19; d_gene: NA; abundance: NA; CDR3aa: CASSMEGRYEQYF; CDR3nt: TGTGCCAGTAGTATGGAGGGCCGGTACGAGCAGTACTTC
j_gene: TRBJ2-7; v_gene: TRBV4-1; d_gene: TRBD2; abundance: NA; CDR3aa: CASSQGLAGRYEQYF; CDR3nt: TGCGCCAGCAGCCAAGGACTAGCGGGACGATACGAGCAGTACTTC
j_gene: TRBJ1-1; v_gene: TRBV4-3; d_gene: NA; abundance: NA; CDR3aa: CASSQVLGGNTEAFF; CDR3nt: TGCGCCAGCAGCCAAGTTCTAGGGGGGAACACTGAAGCTTTCTTT
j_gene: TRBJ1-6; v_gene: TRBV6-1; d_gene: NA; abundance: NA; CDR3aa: CASSEGRQLNPYNSPLHF; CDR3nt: TGTGCCAGCAGTGAAGGTCGACAGCTTAATCCCTATAATTCACCCCTCCACTTT
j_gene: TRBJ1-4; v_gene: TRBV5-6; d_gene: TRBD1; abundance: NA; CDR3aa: CASSADPNNRGPGEKLFF; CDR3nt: TGTGCCAGCAGCGCCGATCCCAACAACAGGGGGCCAGGTGAAAAACTGTTTTTT
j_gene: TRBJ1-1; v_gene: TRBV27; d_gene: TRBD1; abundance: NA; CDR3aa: CASSLGGQGWNTEAFF; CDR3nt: TGTGCCAGCAGCTTGGGAGGACAGGGCTGGAACACTGAAGCTTTCTTT
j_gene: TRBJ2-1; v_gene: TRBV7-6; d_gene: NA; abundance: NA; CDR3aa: CASSLAEGGYEQFF; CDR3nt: TGTGCCAGCAGCCTAGCGGAAGGGGGCTATGAGCAGTTCTTC
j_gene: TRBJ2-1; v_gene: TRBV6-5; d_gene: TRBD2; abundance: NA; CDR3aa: CASSYDTLAGVNEQFF; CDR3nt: TGTGCCAGCAGTTACGATACTCTAGCGGGAGTCAATGAGCAGTTCTTC
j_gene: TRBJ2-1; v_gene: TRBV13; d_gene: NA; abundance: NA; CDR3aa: CASSYSGVEQFF; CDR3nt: TGTGCCAGCAGCTACTCCGGAGTTGAGCAGTTCTTC
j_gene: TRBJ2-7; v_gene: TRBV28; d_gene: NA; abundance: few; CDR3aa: CASSLYGYEQYF; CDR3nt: TGTGCCAGCAGTTTATACGGTTACGAGCAGTACTTC
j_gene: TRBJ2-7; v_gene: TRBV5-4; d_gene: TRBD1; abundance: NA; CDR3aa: CASSLEQGPSDEQYF; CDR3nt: TGTGCCAGCAGCTTGGAACAGGGGCCCTCGGACGAGCAGTACTTC
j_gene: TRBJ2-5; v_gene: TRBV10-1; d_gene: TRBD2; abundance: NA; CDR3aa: CASSESKAGGQTTQYF; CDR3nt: TGCGCCAGCAGTGAGTCGAAGGCGGGAGGGCAGACGACCCAGTACTTC
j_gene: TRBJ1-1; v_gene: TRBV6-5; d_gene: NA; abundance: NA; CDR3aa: CASSRPGTQNTEAFF; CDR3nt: TGTGCCAGCAGCCGGCCCGGGACACAGAACACTGAAGCTTTCTTT
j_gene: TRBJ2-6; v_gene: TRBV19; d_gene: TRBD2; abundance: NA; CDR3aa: CASRGLAVSGANVLTF; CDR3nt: TGTGCCAGTAGAGGACTAGCGGTCTCTGGGGCCAACGTCCTGACTTTC
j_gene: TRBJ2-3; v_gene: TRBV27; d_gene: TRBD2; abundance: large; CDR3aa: CASSSDGLAESTDTQYF; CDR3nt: TGTGCCAGCAGTAGCGACGGACTAGCGGAGTCTACAGATACGCAGTATTTT
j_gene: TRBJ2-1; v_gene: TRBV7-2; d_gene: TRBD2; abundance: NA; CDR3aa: CASSTTSGLPYNEQFF; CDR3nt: TGTGCCAGCAGCACGACTAGCGGGCTACCCTACAATGAGCAGTTCTTC
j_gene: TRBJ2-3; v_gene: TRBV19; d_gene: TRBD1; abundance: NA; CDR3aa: CASRTGGYGADTQYF; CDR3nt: TGTGCCAGTAGGACAGGGGGGTATGGAGCAGATACGCAGTATTTT